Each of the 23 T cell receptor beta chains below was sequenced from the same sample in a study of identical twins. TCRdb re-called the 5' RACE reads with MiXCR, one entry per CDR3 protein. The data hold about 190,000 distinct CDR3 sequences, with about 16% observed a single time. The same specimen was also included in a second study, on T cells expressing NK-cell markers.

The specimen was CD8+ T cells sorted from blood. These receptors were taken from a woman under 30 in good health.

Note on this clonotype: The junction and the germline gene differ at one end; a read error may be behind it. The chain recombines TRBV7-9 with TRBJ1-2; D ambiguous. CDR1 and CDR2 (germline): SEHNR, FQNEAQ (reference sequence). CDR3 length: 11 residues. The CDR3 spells CASSLGSVSNF. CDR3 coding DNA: TGTGCCAGCAGCTTGGGCTCGGTCTCTAACTTC.

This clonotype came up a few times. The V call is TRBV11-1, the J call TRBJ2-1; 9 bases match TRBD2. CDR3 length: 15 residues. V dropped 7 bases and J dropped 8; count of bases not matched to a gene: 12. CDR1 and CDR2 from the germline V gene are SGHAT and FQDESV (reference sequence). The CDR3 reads CASTSWGLATDEQFF. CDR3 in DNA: TGTGCCAGCACCTCCTGGGGACTAGCTACCGATGAGCAGTTCTTC.

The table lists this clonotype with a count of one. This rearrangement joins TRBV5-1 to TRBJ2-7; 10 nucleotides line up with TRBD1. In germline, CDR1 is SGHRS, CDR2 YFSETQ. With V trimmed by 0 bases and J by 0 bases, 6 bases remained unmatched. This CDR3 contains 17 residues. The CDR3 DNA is TGCGCCAGCAGCTTGGGGACCGGGACAGGGGCCTCCTACGAGCAGTACTTC. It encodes CASSLGTGTGASYEQYF.

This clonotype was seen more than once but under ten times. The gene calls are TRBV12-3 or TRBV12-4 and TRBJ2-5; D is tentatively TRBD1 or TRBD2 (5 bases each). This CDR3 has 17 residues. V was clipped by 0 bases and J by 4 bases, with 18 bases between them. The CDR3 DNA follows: TGTGCCAGCAGTTTAGCGCTAATGGGGACGTATCGAGAGACCCAGTACTTC. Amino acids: CASSLALMGTYRETQYF.

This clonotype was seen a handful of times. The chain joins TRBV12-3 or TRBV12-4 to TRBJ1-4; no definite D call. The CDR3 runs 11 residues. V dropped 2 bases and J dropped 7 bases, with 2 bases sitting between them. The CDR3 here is CASSLTEKLFF. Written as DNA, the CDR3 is TGTGCCAGCAGTTTAACTGAAAAACTGTTTTTT.

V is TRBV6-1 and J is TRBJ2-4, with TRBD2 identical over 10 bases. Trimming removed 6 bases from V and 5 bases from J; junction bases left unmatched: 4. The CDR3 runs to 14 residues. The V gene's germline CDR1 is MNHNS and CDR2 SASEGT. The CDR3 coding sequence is TGTGCCAGCAGCGCAGCGGGAGGGGAAAACATTCAGTACTTC. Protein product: CASSAAGGENIQYF.

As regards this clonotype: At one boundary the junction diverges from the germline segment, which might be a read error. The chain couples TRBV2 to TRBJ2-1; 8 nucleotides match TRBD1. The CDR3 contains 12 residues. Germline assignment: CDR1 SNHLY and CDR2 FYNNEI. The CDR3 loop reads CASSDSGTGQLF. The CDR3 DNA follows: TGTGCCAGCAGTGACTCCGGGACAGGCCAGCTCTTC.

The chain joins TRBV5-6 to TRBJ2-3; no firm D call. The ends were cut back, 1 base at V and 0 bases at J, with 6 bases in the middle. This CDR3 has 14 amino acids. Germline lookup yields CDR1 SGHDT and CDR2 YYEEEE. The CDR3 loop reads CASSLPTSTDTQYF. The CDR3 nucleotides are TGTGCCAGCAGCTTGCCCACTAGCACAGATACGCAGTATTTT.

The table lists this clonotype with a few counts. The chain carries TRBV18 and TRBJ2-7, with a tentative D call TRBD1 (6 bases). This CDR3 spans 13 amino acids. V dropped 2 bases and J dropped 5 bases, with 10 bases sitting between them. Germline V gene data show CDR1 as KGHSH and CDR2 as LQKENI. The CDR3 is CASSPDTGNEQYF. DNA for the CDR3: TGTGCCAGCTCACCAGATACAGGGAACGAGCAGTACTTC. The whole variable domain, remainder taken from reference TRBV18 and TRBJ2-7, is NAGVMQNPRHLVRRRGQEARLRCSPMKGHSHVYWYRQLPEEGLKFMVYLQKENIIDESGMPKERFSAEFPKEGPSILRIQQVVRGDSAAYFCASSPDTGNEQYFGPGTRLTVT.

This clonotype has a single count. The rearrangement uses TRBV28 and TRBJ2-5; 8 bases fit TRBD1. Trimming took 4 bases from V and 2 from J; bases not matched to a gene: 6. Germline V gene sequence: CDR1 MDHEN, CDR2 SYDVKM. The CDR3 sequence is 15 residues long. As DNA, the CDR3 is TGTGCCAGCAGTTACCGGGACAGGAGTCAAGAGACCCAGTACTTC. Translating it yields CASSYRDRSQETQYF.

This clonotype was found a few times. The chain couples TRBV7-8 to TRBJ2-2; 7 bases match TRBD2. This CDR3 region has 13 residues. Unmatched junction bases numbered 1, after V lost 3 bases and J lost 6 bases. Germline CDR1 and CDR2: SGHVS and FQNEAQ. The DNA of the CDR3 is TGTGCCAGCAGCTTGGGGGGGTCCGGGGAGCTGTTTTTT. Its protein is CASSLGGSGELFF.

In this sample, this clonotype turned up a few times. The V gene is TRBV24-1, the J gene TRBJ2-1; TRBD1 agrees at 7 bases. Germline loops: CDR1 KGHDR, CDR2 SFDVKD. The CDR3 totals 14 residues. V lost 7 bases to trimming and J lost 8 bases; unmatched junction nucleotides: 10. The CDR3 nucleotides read TGTGCCACCAGCAGGACAGGAATAATGCATGAGCAGTTCTTC. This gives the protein CATSRTGIMHEQFF.

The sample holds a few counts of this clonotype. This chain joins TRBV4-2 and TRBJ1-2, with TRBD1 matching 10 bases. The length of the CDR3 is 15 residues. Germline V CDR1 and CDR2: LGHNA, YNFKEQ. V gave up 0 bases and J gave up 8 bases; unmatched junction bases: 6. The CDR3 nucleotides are TGTGCCAGCAGCCAAGACCGAGACAGGGGGCAAGGCTACACCTTC. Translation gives CASSQDRDRGQGYTF.

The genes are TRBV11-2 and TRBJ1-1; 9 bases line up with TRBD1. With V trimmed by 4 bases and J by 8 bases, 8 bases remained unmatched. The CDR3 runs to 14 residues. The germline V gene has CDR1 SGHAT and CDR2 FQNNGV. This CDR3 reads CASSSGQGIVEAFF. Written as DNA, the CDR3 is TGTGCCAGCAGCTCGGGACAGGGTATTGTGGAAGCTTTCTTT.

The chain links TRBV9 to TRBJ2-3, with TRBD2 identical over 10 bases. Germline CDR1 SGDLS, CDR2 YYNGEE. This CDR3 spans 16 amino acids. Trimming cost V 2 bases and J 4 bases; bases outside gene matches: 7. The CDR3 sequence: CASSVYQRGGPDTQYF. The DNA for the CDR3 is TGTGCCAGCAGCGTGTACCAGCGGGGGGGACCAGATACGCAGTATTTT.

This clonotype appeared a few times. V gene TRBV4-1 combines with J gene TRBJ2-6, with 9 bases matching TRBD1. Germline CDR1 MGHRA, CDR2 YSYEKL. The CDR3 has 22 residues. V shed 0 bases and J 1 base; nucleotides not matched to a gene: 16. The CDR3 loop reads CASSQEISPSGQGLSGANVLTF. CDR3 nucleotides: TGCGCCAGCAGCCAAGAGATATCCCCTTCGGGACAGGGTTTGTCTGGGGCCAACGTCCTGACTTTC.

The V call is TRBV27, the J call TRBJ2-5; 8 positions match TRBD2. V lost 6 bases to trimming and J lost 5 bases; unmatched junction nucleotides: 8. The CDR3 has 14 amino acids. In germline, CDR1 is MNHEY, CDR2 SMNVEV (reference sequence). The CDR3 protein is CASSITLAGETQYF. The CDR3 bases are TGTGCCAGCAGCATTACTTTAGCGGGGGAGACCCAGTACTTC.

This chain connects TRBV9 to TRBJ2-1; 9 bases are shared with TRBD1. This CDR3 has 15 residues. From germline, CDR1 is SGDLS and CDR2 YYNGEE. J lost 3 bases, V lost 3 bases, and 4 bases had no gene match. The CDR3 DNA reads TGTGCCAGCAGCGCACAGGGGGCCATCTACAATGAGCAGTTCTTC. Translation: CASSAQGAIYNEQFF.

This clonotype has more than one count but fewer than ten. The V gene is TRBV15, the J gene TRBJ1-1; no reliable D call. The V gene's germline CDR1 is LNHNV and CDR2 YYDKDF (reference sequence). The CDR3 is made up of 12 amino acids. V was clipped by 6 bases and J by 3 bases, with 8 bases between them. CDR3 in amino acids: CATSFGDTEAFF. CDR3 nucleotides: TGTGCCACCAGTTTCGGGGACACTGAAGCTTTCTTT.

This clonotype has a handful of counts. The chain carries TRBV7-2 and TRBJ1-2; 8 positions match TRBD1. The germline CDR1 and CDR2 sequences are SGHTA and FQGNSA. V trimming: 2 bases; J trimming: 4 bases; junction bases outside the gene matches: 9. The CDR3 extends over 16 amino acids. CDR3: CASSLYFRQGIYGYTF. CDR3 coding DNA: TGTGCCAGCAGCTTATACTTTCGACAGGGGATCTATGGCTACACCTTC.

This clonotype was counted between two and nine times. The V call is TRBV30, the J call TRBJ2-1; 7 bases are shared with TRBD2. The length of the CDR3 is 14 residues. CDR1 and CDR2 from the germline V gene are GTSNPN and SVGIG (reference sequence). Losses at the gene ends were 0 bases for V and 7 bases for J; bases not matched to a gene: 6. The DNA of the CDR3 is TGTGCCTGGAGTGTTACCAGCGGGATAAATGAGCAGTTCTTC. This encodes CAWSVTSGINEQFF.

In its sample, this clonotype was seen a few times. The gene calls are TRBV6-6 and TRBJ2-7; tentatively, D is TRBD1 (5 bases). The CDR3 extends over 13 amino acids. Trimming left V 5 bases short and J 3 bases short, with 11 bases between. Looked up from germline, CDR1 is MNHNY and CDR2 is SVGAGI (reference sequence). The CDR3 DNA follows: TGTGCCAGCAGTGGAGACAGATTCTACGAGCAGTACTTC. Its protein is CASSGDRFYEQYF.

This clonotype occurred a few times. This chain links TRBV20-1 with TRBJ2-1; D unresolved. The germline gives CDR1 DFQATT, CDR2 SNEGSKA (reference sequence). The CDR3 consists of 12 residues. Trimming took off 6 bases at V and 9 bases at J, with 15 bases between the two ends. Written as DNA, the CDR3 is TGCAGTGCCCCCCGGTCCGTGGGTGAGCAGTTCTTC. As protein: CSAPRSVGEQFF.